The clone carrying this T cell receptor (beta chain) appeared a few times. Its specificity is not known. These data are taken from a study of a mutant IDH1 vaccine in newly diagnosed glioma. Study-level background: The patients received vaccinations eight times, in weeks 1, 3, 5, 7, 11, 15, 19 and 23.

Produced via immunoSEQ multiplex PCR; TCRdb's table is partial and in-frame only. Of some 60,000 clones in the sample, less than 85% were seen once. Described time point: week 11, during vaccination. Each dose of the vaccine consisted of 300 ug of mutant IDH1 20-mer peptide, with topical imiquimod. The ends were cut back, 6 bases at V and 8 bases at J, with 13 bases in the middle. Germline V gene sequence: CDR1 ENHRY, CDR2 SYGVKD. The CDR3 covers 12 residues. The chain couples TRBV10-3 to TRBJ1-1; TRBD1 is a possible D gene (5 bases). This receptor was taken from a man aged 25 to 40 with glioma. The sequencing used PBMCs, collected from a glioma patient whose treatment included an IDH1 peptide vaccine. CDR3 bases: TGTGCCATCAGCCGGGACGACAGAGAAGCTTTCTTT. This translates into CAISRDDREAFF.